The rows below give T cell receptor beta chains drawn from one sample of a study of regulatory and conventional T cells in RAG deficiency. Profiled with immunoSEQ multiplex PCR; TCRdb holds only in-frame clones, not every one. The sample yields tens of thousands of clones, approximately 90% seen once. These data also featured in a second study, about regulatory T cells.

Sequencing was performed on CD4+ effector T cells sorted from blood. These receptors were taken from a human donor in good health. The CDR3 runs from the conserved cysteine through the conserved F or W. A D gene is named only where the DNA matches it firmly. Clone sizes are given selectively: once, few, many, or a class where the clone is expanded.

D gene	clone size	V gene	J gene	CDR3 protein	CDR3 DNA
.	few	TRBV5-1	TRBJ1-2	CASSSAQGHYGYTF	TGCGCCAGCAGCTCCGCTCAGGGTCACTATGGCTACACCTTC
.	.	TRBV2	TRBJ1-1	CASSEQNYEAFF	TGTGCCAGCAGTGAGCAGAATTATGAAGCTTTCTTT
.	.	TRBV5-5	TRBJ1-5	CASSLVRGQPQHF	TGTGCCAGCAGCTTGGTGCGGGGTCAGCCCCAGCATTTT
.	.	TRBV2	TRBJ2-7	CASSGGWGESYEQYF	TGTGCCAGCAGTGGGGGTTGGGGGGAGAGCTACGAGCAGTACTTC
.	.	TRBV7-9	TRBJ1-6	CASSLERNNSPLHF	TGTGCCAGCAGCTTAGAGAGAAATAATTCACCCCTCCACTTT
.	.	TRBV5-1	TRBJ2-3	CASSLPIQGSTDTQYF	TGCGCCAGCAGCTTGCCGATCCAGGGAAGCACAGATACGCAGTATTTT
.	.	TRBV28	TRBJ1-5	CASTPGGRPQHF	TGTGCCAGCACCCCGGGGGGGAGGCCCCAGCATTTT
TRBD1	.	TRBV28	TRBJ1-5	CASSPTGQQTKVYSNQPQHF	TGTGCCAGCAGTCCCACGGGACAGCAGACTAAGGTGTATAGCAATCAGCCCCAGCATTTT
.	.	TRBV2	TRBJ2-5	CASSASLGRQETQYF	TGTGCCAGCAGTGCCTCTCTAGGGAGACAAGAGACCCAGTACTTC
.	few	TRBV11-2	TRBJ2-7	CASSSLAQFYEQYF	TGTGCCAGCAGCTCTTTGGCCCAGTTCTACGAGCAGTACTTC
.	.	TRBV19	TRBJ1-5	CATGTGSNQPQHF	TGTGCCACCGGAACAGGGTCCAATCAGCCCCAGCATTTT
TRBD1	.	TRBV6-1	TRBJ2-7	CASSEARTGTEQYF	TGTGCCAGCAGTGAAGCGAGGACAGGGACCGAGCAGTACTTC
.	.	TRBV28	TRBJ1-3	CASSLWGPGGNTIYF	TGTGCCAGCAGTTTATGGGGCCCGGGGGGAAACACCATATATTTT
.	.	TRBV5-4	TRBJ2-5	CASSFRGKLQGREQYF	TGTGCCAGCAGCTTTCGAGGAAAACTACAGGGTAGAGAGCAGTACTTC
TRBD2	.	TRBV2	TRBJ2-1	CASSKLAGGQQFF	TGTGCCAGCAGCAAGCTAGCGGGGGGGCAGCAGTTCTTC
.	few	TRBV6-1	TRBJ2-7	CASSDLGEQYF	TGTGCCAGCAGTGACCTCGGGGAGCAGTACTTC
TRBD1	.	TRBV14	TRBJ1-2	CASSQSRTGFGYTF	TGTGCCAGCAGCCAGAGCCGGACAGGGTTTGGCTACACCTTC
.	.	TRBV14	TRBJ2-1	CASSPPAVFHYNEQFF	TGTGCCAGCAGCCCCCCAGCGGTGTTTCACTACAATGAGCAGTTCTTC
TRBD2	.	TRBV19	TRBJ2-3	CASSIVFGTSIGDTQYF	TGTGCCAGTAGTATAGTGTTCGGGACTAGTATAGGGGATACGCAGTATTTT
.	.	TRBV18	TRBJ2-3	CASSPLSSTDTQYF	TGTGCCAGCTCACCGCTCTCTAGCACAGATACGCAGTATTTT
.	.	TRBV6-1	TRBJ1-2	CASSELRGLWYTF	TGTGCCAGCAGTGAACTTCGTGGCTTATGGTACACCTTC
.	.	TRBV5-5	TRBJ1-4	CASSFDSSNEKLFF	TGTGCCAGCAGCTTTGACTCGTCGAATGAAAAACTGTTTTTT
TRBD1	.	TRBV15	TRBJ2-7	CATSRDRGPYEQYF	TGTGCCACCAGCAGGGACAGGGGCCCCTACGAGCAGTACTTC
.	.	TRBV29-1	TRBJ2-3	CSVAGSTGDTQYF	TGCAGCGTTGCAGGCAGCACGGGGGATACGCAGTATTTT
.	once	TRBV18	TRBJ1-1	CASSPIGFAEAFF	TGTGCCAGCTCACCGATTGGGTTTGCTGAAGCTTTCTTT
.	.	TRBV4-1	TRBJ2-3	CASSQGTGKGTDTQYF	TGCGCCAGCAGCCAAGGAACAGGGAAGGGCACAGATACGCAGTATTTT
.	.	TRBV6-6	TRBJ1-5	CASNNPQPQHF	TGTGCCAGCAACAATCCTCAGCCCCAGCATTTT
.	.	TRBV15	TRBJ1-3	CATSLQGDTIYF	TGTGCCACCAGCCTTCAAGGGGACACCATATATTTT
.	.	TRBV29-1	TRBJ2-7	CSVGEIQQYF	TGCAGCGTTGGAGAGATTCAGCAGTACTTC
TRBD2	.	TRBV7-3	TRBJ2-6	CASSQRAGDSGANVLTF	TGTGCCAGCAGCCAACGTGCGGGAGACTCTGGGGCCAACGTCCTGACTTTC
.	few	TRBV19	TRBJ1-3	CASSDSSGNTIYF	TGTGCCAGTAGTGACAGCAGCGGAAACACCATATATTTT
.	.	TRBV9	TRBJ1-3	CASSVGEGAGNTIYF	TGTGCCAGCAGCGTAGGCGAGGGTGCCGGAAACACCATATATTTT
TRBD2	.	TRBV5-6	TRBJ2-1	CASSYHRGLADYNEQFF	TGTGCCAGCAGCTACCACCGGGGACTAGCGGACTACAATGAGCAGTTCTTC
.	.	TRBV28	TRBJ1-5	CASSFVTRGQHF	TGTGCCAGCAGTTTCGTGACACGGGGCCAGCATTTT
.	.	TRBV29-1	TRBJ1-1	CSVEDRVGTEAFF	TGCAGCGTTGAAGACAGGGTGGGCACTGAAGCTTTCTTT
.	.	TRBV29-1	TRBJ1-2	CSVADSRGYTF	TGCAGCGTTGCAGACAGTCGTGGCTACACCTTC
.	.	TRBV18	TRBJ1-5	CASSPEASNQPQHF	TGTGCCAGCTCACCAGAGGCCAGCAATCAGCCCCAGCATTTT
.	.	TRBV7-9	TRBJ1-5	CASGSGLGSRQPQHF	TGTGCCAGCGGGTCCGGGCTGGGGTCACGTCAGCCCCAGCATTTT
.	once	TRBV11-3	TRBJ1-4	CASSFINEKLFF	TGTGCCAGCAGCTTTATTAATGAAAAACTGTTTTTT
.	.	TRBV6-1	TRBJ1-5	CASSEAVRSNQPQHF	TGTGCCAGCAGTGAAGCTGTCCGAAGCAATCAGCCCCAGCATTTT
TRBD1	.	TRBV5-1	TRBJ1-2	CASSTTGGGYGYTF	TGCGCCAGCAGCACGACAGGGGGCGGTTATGGCTACACCTTC
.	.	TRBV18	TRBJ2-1	CASSPGQAGPYNEQFF	TGTGCCAGCTCACCAGGGCAGGCCGGCCCCTACAATGAGCAGTTCTTC
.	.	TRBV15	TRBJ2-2	CATRNAGADGELFF	TGTGCCACCAGGAATGCAGGGGCCGACGGGGAGCTGTTTTTT
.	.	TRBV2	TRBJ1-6	CASSGQNSPLHF	TGTGCCAGCAGTGGGCAAAATTCACCCCTCCACTTT
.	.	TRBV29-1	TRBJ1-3	CSVTYGGSGNTIYF	TGCAGCGTTACCTATGGGGGGTCTGGAAACACCATATATTTT
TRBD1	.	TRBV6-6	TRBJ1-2	CASSYVRDSGYGYTF	TGTGCCAGCAGTTACGTTAGGGACAGTGGGTATGGCTACACCTTC
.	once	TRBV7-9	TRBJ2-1	CASSLHTPTSYNEQFF	TGTGCCAGCAGCTTACATACGCCGACCTCCTACAATGAGCAGTTCTTC
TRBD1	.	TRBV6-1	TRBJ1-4	CASRAGTGRKLFF	TGTGCCAGCAGGGCCGGGACAGGAAGGAAACTGTTTTTT
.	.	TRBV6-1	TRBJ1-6	CASSSGQVNSPLHF	TGTGCCAGCAGTTCCGGTCAGGTTAATTCACCCCTCCACTTT
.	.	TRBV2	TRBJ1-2	CASTLGPVGYTF	TGTGCCAGCACCCTGGGACCGGTGGGCTACACCTTC
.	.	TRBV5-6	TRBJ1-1	CASSLRGKAEAFF	TGTGCCAGCAGCTTGAGGGGGAAGGCTGAAGCTTTCTTT
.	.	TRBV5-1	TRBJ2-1	CASSLNPDNEQFF	TGCGCCAGCAGCTTGAACCCAGACAATGAGCAGTTCTTC
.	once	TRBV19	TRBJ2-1	CASSIRVGYNEQFF	TGTGCCAGTAGTATACGGGTTGGTTACAATGAGCAGTTCTTC
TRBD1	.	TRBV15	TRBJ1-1	CATSGDRDRSLNTEAFF	TGTGCCACCAGCGGAGACCGGGACAGATCCTTGAACACTGAAGCTTTCTTT
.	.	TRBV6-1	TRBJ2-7	CASSTHRGYEQYF	TGTGCCAGCAGTACCCACCGGGGCTACGAGCAGTACTTC